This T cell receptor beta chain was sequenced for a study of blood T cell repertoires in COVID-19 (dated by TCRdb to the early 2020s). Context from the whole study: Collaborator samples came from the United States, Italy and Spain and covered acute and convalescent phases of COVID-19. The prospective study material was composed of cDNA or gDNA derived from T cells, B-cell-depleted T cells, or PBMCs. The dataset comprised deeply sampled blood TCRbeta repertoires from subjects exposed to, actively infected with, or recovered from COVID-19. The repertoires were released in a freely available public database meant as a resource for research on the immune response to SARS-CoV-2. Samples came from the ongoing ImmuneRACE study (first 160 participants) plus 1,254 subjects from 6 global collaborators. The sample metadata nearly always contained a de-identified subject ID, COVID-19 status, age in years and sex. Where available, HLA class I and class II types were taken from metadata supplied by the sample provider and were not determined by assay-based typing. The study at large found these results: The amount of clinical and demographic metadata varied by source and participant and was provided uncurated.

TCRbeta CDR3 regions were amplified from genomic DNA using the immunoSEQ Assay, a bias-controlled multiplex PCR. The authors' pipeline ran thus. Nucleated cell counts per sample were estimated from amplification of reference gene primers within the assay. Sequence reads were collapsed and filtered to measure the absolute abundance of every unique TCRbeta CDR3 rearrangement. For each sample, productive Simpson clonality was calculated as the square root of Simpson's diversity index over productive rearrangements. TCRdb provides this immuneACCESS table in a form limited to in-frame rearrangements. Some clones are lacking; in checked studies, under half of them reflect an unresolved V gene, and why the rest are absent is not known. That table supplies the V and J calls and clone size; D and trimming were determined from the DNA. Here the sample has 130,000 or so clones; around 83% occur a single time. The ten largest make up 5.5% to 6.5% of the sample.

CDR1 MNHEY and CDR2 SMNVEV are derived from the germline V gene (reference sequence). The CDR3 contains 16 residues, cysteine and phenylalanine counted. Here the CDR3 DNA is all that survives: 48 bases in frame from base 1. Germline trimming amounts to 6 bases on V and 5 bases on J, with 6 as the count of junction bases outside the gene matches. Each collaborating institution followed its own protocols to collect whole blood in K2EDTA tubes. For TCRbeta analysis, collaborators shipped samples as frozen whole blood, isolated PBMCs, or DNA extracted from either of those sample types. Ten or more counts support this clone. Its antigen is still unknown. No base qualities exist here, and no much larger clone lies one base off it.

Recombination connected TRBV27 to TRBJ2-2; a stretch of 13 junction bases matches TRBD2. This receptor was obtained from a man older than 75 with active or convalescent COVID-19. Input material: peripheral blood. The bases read TGTGCCAGCAGGAGACTAGCGGGGGGAAAAACCGGGGAGCTGTTTTTT. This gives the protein CASRRLAGGKTGELFF.